Presented here are 2 T cell receptor beta chains from one specimen sequenced in a study of blood T cells in healthy people across ages. Alongside a J-beta primer mix, a sample-barcoded 5' primer served in a second PCR lasting about 7 to 11 cycles. TCRdb reanalysed the 5' RACE reads using MiXCR and keeps one entry per CDR3 protein. The table records a few hundred thousand distinct CDR3 sequences, 25% to 30% of them present only once. Sequenced material: blood. Receptors originate from a woman between 65 and 79 years old in good health.

The rearrangement links TRBV5-1 to TRBJ2-7, with TRBD1 matching over 10 bases. Germline CDR1 is SGHRS and CDR2 is YFSETQ. This CDR3 is 14 amino acids long. Trimming at V came to 5 bases and at J to 5 bases, leaving 7 bases not matched to a gene. The CDR3 bases are TGCGCCAGCAGGCGGGACAGGGGCAGCGACGAGCAGTACTTC. Protein: CASRRDRGSDEQYF.

This rearrangement joins TRBV7-2 to TRBJ1-5, with D hard to call. The CDR3 has 13 amino acids. Germline V gene sequence: CDR1 SGHTA, CDR2 FQGNSA. The V end lost 2 bases, the J end lost 2 bases, and 4 bases lay between the germline ends. The CDR3 spells CASSLMGNQPQHF. The DNA for the CDR3 is TGTGCCAGCAGCTTAATGGGCAATCAGCCCCAGCATTTT.